The rows below give T cell receptor beta chains drawn from one sample of a study of T cells after yellow fever vaccination. TCRdb re-called the 5' RACE reads through MiXCR, storing one row per CDR3 protein. The sample contains approximately 550,000 distinct CDR3 sequences, approximately 21% of which appear only once. This material consisted of PBMCs, taken 15 days after the yellow fever booster vaccination. The receptors were sampled from a young man who received the YFV17D yellow fever vaccine. The CDR3 runs from the conserved cysteine through the conserved F or W. Fields, in order: CDR3 protein, CDR3 DNA, CDR3 length, clone size, V gene, J gene, D gene. The D gene is left open where the match is weak. Not all rows give a size; the values are once, few, many and, for expanded clones, a class.

CDR3aa: CASLRGGYEAFF; CDR3nt: TGTGCCAGCCTCAGGGGCGGGTATGAAGCTTTCTTT; len: 12; abundance: few; v_gene: TRBV19; j_gene: TRBJ1-1; d_gene: .
CDR3aa: CASSLGAANTGELFF; CDR3nt: TGTGCCAGCAGCTTAGGGGCAGCGAACACCGGGGAGCTGTTTTTT; len: 15; abundance: many; v_gene: TRBV7-9; j_gene: TRBJ2-2; d_gene: .
CDR3aa: CASRVAESPDEQFF; CDR3nt: TGCGCCAGCAGGGTGGCGGAGTCCCCGGATGAGCAGTTCTTC; len: 14; abundance: few; v_gene: TRBV5-1; j_gene: TRBJ2-1; d_gene: .
CDR3aa: CSATNSNEKLFF; CDR3nt: TGCAGTGCTACAAACAGTAATGAAAAACTGTTTTTT; len: 12; abundance: .; v_gene: TRBV20-1; j_gene: TRBJ1-4; d_gene: .
CDR3aa: CASSPAGNEQYF; CDR3nt: TGTGCCAGCTCACCAGCGGGCAACGAGCAGTACTTC; len: 12; abundance: few; v_gene: TRBV18; j_gene: TRBJ2-7; d_gene: .
CDR3aa: CATSGRTSGDQETQYF; CDR3nt: TGTGCCACCAGCGGTAGGACTAGCGGGGACCAAGAGACCCAGTACTTC; len: 16; abundance: once; v_gene: TRBV15; j_gene: TRBJ2-5; d_gene: TRBD2
CDR3aa: CASSLGQGSANTQYF; CDR3nt: TGCGCCAGCAGCTTGGGGCAGGGTTCCGCGAATACGCAGTATTTT; len: 15; abundance: .; v_gene: TRBV5-1; j_gene: TRBJ2-3; d_gene: .
CDR3aa: CASSFGNEQYF; CDR3nt: TGTGCCAGCAGTTTCGGGAACGAGCAGTACTTC; len: 11; abundance: few; v_gene: TRBV28; j_gene: TRBJ2-7; d_gene: .
CDR3aa: CASSLSTSGVYEQYF; CDR3nt: TGCGCCAGCAGCTTGTCGACTAGCGGTGTCTACGAGCAGTACTTC; len: 15; abundance: few; v_gene: TRBV5-1; j_gene: TRBJ2-7; d_gene: TRBD2
CDR3aa: CSARAGSGRKETQYF; CDR3nt: TGCAGTGCTAGGGCGGGTAGCGGGAGAAAAGAGACCCAGTACTTC; len: 15; abundance: few; v_gene: TRBV20-1; j_gene: TRBJ2-5; d_gene: TRBD2
CDR3aa: CASSQDSITEQYF; CDR3nt: TGCGCCAGCAGCCAAGATTCAATTACCGAGCAGTACTTC; len: 13; abundance: few; v_gene: TRBV4-3; j_gene: TRBJ2-7; d_gene: .
CDR3aa: CASQASGVTQYF; CDR3nt: TGTGCCAGCCAGGCTAGCGGAGTTACGCAGTATTTT; len: 12; abundance: .; v_gene: TRBV19; j_gene: TRBJ2-3; d_gene: TRBD2
CDR3aa: CASSPPQAGGGTDTQYF; CDR3nt: TGCGCCAGCAGCCCACCGCAAGCGGGAGGGGGCACAGATACGCAGTATTTT; len: 17; abundance: .; v_gene: TRBV5-1; j_gene: TRBJ2-3; d_gene: TRBD2
CDR3aa: CASSGPSGSGNEQFF; CDR3nt: TGTGCCAGCAGCGGACCCAGCGGGAGTGGCAATGAGCAGTTCTTC; len: 15; abundance: .; v_gene: TRBV12-3/TRBV12-4; j_gene: TRBJ2-1; d_gene: TRBD2
CDR3aa: CASSRGGTVSYEQYF; CDR3nt: TGTGCCAGCAGCCGAGGCGGGACAGTGTCCTACGAGCAGTACTTC; len: 15; abundance: few; v_gene: TRBV14; j_gene: TRBJ2-7; d_gene: .
CDR3aa: CASSLGQGRDTGELFF; CDR3nt: TGTGCCAGCAGCTTAGGACAGGGGCGGGACACCGGGGAGCTGTTTTTT; len: 16; abundance: many; v_gene: TRBV7-7; j_gene: TRBJ2-2; d_gene: TRBD1
CDR3aa: CASSQMTGREHIQYF; CDR3nt: TGCGCCAGCAGCCAGATGACAGGGAGGGAGCACATTCAGTACTTC; len: 15; abundance: few; v_gene: TRBV4-3; j_gene: TRBJ2-4; d_gene: .